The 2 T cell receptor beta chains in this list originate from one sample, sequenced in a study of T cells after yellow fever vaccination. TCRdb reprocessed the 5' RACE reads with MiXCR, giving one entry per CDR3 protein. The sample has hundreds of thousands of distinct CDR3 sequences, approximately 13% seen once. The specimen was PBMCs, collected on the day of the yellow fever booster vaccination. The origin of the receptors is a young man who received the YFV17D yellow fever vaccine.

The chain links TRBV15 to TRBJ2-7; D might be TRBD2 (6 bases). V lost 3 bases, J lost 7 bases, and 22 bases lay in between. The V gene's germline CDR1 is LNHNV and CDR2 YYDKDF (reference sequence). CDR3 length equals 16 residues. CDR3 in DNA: TGTGCCACCAGCAGTTTCCCTCCGCGGGATGCCCAAGAGCAGTACTTC. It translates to CATSSFPPRDAQEQYF.

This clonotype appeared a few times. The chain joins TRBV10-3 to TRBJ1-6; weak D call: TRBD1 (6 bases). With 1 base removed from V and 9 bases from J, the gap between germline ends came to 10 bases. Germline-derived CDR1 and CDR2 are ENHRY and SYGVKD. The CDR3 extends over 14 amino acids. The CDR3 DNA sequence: TGTGCCATCAGTGAGTTCGGAGGGGGTTCACCCCTCCACTTT. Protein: CAISEFGGGSPLHF.